The 9 T cell receptor beta chains given below trace back to one sample, sequenced in a study of control samples from healthy donors and cancer patients. TCRdb's table, derived via immunoSEQ multiplex PCR, lists solely in-frame clones and lacks some. The table has 95,000 to 100,000 clones, around 89% seen once; the top ten hold less than 8.5%. Sequenced: blood. The receptors here all came from a man aged 25-45 years in good health.

The chain couples TRBV19 to TRBJ2-7, with D possibly TRBD1 on 6 matching bases. This CDR3 spans 15 amino acids. The germline gives CDR1 LNHDA, CDR2 SQIVND (reference sequence). V was shortened by 6 bases and J by 3 bases, with 18 bases between the two germline ends. CDR3 region: CASSPTGNYYYEQYF. CDR3 nucleotides: TGTGCCAGTAGCCCAACAGGGAATTACTACTACGAGCAGTACTTC. Full variable domain (missing parts from reference TRBV19 and TRBJ2-7): DGGITQSPKYLFRKEGQNVTLSCEQNLNHDAMYWYRQDPGQGLRLIYYSQIVNDFQKGDIAEGYSVSREKKESFPLTVTSAQKNPTAFYLCASSPTGNYYYEQYFGPGTRLTVT.

This clone was found once. The chain is built from TRBV6-5 and TRBJ2-5, with unresolved D. Trimming removed 10 bases at V and 5 bases at J, with 8 bases between. CDR3 length: 10 amino acids. Germline V CDR1 and CDR2: MNHEY, SVGAGI. As DNA, the CDR3 is TGTGCCACCTTTCGGGAGACCCAGTACTTC. It yields the protein CATFRETQYF.

V gene TRBV11-3 combines with J gene TRBJ2-6; D gene uncertain. The V gene lost 1 base and the J gene lost 3 bases, with 4 bases spanning the gap. This CDR3 is built from 14 residues. Germline assignment: CDR1 SGHNT and CDR2 YENEEA. DNA for the CDR3: TGTGCCAGCAGCTTAGTTTTTGGGGCCAACGTCCTGACTTTC. This codes for CASSLVFGANVLTF.

The rearrangement joins TRBV5-1 to TRBJ2-1; 9 bases are a match to TRBD2. The junction had 9 bases not matched to a gene; V was cut back by 5 bases and J by 3 bases. The CDR3 has 16 residues. CDR1 and CDR2 from the germline V gene are SGHRS and YFSETQ. DNA for the CDR3: TGCGCCAGCAGTCCCACCCTAGCGGGACGCTACAATGAGCAGTTCTTC. This codes for CASSPTLAGRYNEQFF. The whole variable domain, filled in from reference TRBV5-1 and TRBJ2-1, reads KAGVTQTPRYLIKTRGQQVTLSCSPISGHRSVSWYQQTPGQGLQFLFEYFSETQRNKGNFPGRFSGRQFSNSRSEMNVSTLELGDSALYLCASSPTLAGRYNEQFFGPGTRLTVL.

The rearrangement links TRBV30 to TRBJ1-2; no reliable D call. CDR1 and CDR2 from the germline V gene are GTSNPN and SVGIG (reference sequence). This CDR3 is 15 amino acids long. Between the trimmed V and J ends, which lost 1 base and 3 bases, there was a span of 15 bases. CDR3 DNA: TGTGCCTGGAGTGGGGATTTTTCCCTACACTATGGCTACACCTTC. It translates to CAWSGDFSLHYGYTF.

The J gene is TRBJ1-6, the V gene TRBV9, with D tentatively TRBD1 (5 bases). The CDR3 has 19 residues. Trimming removed 3 bases at V and 5 bases at J, with 24 bases between. Germline CDR1 reads SGDLS; CDR2 reads YYNGEE. For the CDR3, the DNA is TGTGCCAGCAGCGCCGGGGGAAGGAGGGGCAGCCTCAATAATTCACCCCTCCACTTT. It codes for CASSAGGRRGSLNNSPLHF.

CDR3 amino acids: CARSLPKFLNTEAFF. The CDR3 DNA sequence: TGTGCCAGAAGCTTACCTAAATTCCTGAACACTGAAGCTTTCTTT. The gene calls are TRBV5-3 and TRBJ1-1; D ambiguous. TRBV5-3 is given ORF status, its function remaining uncertain. The CDR3 has 15 residues. V was pared by 2 bases and J by 0 bases, with 11 bases between.

The gene calls are TRBV19 and TRBJ2-7; 7 bases are a match to TRBD1. V trimming: 6 bases; J trimming: 0 bases; junction bases outside the gene matches: 8. The CDR3 contains 15 residues. Germline values: CDR1 LNHDA, CDR2 SQIVND (reference sequence). CDR3 in DNA: TGTGCCAGTAGCCGAGGGACAGAGTCCTCCTACGAGCAGTACTTC. Translated, it gives CASSRGTESSYEQYF.

The J gene is TRBJ1-5, the V gene TRBV6-5; 9 nucleotides line up with TRBD1. The germline V gene encodes CDR1 MNHEY and CDR2 SVGAGI. The CDR3 loop spans 14 amino acids. V lost 4 bases, J lost 7 bases, and 5 bases stayed unmatched. CDR3: CASSFGQGSQPQHF. CDR3 nucleotide sequence: TGTGCCAGCAGTTTCGGACAGGGGAGCCAGCCCCAGCATTTT.